This T cell receptor (beta chain) stems from a study of T cells expressing NK-cell markers. Study-wide results and limits: Specificity for HCMV among expanded NKG2C+ T cell clones was not established.

A remark on this clonotype: Antigen unknown.

Beta-chain TCR cDNA was generated via 5'RACE template switching with UMIs. Each CDR3 protein gets one entry in TCRdb, which reprocessed the 5' RACE reads and gives no DNA. This repertoire includes some 150,000 distinct CDR3 sequences. This TCR derives from a young man in good health. The sequencing input was blood T cells: a sorted CD56 or NKG2C T cell subset, CD4+ or CD8+ T cells, or bulk PBMC T cells (not recorded which).

The CDR3 reads CASSQRGRGGPESRDTQYF. The J gene is TRBJ2-3, the V gene TRBV3-1; absent DNA, TCRdb's TRBD1 call cannot be checked. CDR1 and CDR2 (germline): LGHDT, YNNKEL (reference sequence). The CDR3 has 19 amino acids.